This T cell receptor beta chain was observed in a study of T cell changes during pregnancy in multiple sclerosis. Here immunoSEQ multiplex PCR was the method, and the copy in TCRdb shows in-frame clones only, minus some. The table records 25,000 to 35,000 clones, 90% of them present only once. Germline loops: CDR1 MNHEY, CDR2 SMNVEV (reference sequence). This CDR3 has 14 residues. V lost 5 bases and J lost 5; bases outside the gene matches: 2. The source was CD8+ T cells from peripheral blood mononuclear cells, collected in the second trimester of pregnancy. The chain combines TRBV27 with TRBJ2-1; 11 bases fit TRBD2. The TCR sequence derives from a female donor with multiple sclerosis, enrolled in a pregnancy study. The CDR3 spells CASSIAGGHNEQFF. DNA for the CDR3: TGTGCCAGCAGTATAGCGGGAGGGCACAATGAGCAGTTCTTC.